One and the same sample provided the 25 T cell receptor beta chains below, sequenced in a study of blood T cell repertoires in COVID-19. Method: immunoSEQ multiplex PCR; TCRdb's copy keeps in-frame clones and lacks some. The repertoire holds about 240,000 clones, with around 84% as singletons. The sequenced sample was peripheral blood. The receptors stem from a woman aged 18-29 years with acute or convalescent COVID-19.

The rearrangement uses TRBV18 and TRBJ2-2; 15 positions match TRBD2. The CDR3 runs 18 residues. Germline V gene sequence: CDR1 KGHSH, CDR2 LQKENI. After removal of 3 bases from V and 3 bases from J, the junction contained 5 bases not matched to a gene. CDR3 protein: CASSPWTSGRADTGELFF. The CDR3, as DNA: TGTGCCAGCTCACCCTGGACTAGCGGGAGGGCCGACACCGGGGAGCTGTTTTTT.

The chain is built from TRBV18 and TRBJ2-5; D is undetermined. Germline CDR1 reads KGHSH; CDR2 reads LQKENI. The V and J ends lost 0 bases and 5 bases respectively, with 7 bases between them. CDR3 length: 13 residues. This CDR3 reads CASSPPVRETQYF. DNA of the CDR3: TGTGCCAGCTCACCACCGGTGCGCGAGACCCAGTACTTC.

This chain joins TRBV11-2 and TRBJ2-1, with D possibly being TRBD2 (6 bases). The CDR3 sequence is 16 residues long. V was trimmed by 8 bases and J by 7 bases, leaving 24 bases between them. Germline CDR1 and CDR2: SGHAT and FQNNGV. CDR3 coding DNA: TGTGCCAGCCATAGTGAGAGACTAGGTCTCGATAATGAGCAGTTCTTC. Amino acid sequence: CASHSERLGLDNEQFF.

The V call is TRBV7-2, the J call TRBJ2-5, with D perhaps matching TRBD2 (5 bases). Germline CDR1 SGHTA, CDR2 FQGNSA. CDR3 size: 14 residues. V was shortened by 2 bases and J by 3 bases, with 10 bases between the two germline ends. The CDR3 region has the DNA TGTGCCAGCAGCTTACTTAGCGAGAAAGAGACCCAGTACTTC. Protein: CASSLLSEKETQYF.

The gene calls are TRBV5-1 and TRBJ1-1; 10 bases fit TRBD1. The CDR3 runs to 14 residues. V was clipped by 3 bases and J by 7 bases; unmatched bases: 6. Germline loops: CDR1 SGHRS, CDR2 YFSETQ. The CDR3 sequence is CASSWGTGEVEAFF. The CDR3 DNA reads TGCGCCAGCAGCTGGGGGACAGGGGAGGTTGAAGCTTTCTTT.

The chain carries TRBV6-5 and TRBJ1-1; D ambiguous. Germline assignment: CDR1 MNHEY and CDR2 SVGAGI. The ends were cut back, 2 bases at V and 3 bases at J, with 13 bases in the middle. The CDR3 consists of 15 residues. The CDR3 here is CASSYKQRGDTEAFF. In nucleotides, the CDR3 is TGTGCCAGCAGTTACAAACAACGAGGAGACACTGAAGCTTTCTTT.

The table lists this clone with a count of one. V gene TRBV7-6 combines with J gene TRBJ2-1; 9 nucleotides agree with TRBD2. The CDR3 extends over 18 amino acids. Trimming took 1 base from V and 4 from J; bases not matched to a gene: 11. Per the germline V gene, CDR1 is SGHVS and CDR2 is FNYEAQ. Here the CDR3 reads CASSLVEGGRAPYNEQFF. The CDR3 bases are TGTGCCAGCAGCTTAGTAGAGGGCGGGAGGGCCCCGTACAATGAGCAGTTCTTC.

The table lists this clone with a count of one. V gene TRBV29-1 combines with J gene TRBJ2-1; the D gene is possibly TRBD2 (5 bases). Trimming pared 7 bases from V and 0 bases from J, leaving 16 bases between. The CDR3 totals 15 residues. Germline lookup yields CDR1 SQVTM and CDR2 ANQGSEA. CDR3 amino acids: CSAEGEGSSYNEQFF. The DNA for the CDR3 is TGCAGCGCCGAGGGAGAGGGCAGCTCCTACAATGAGCAGTTCTTC.

This clone came up a few times. The chain combines TRBV6-1 with TRBJ1-5; D remains unclear. CDR1 MNHNS and CDR2 SASEGT come from the germline V gene. Trimming took 3 bases from V and 4 from J, leaving 4 bases between them. The CDR3 contains 12 residues. For the CDR3, the DNA is TGTGCCAGCAGTGACCTGAATCAGCCCCAGCATTTT. It is translated as CASSDLNQPQHF.

V usage is TRBV4-2 and J usage is TRBJ1-5; possibly TRBD1 for D (6 bases). The CDR3 has 19 amino acids. V lost 1 base and J 0 bases, leaving 19 bases between the germline ends. The germline V gene has CDR1 LGHNA and CDR2 YNFKEQ. CDR3 sequence (DNA): TGTGCCAGCAGCCAAGTTAGACAGGCCGTAGGACATAGCAATCAGCCCCAGCATTTT. This sequence encodes CASSQVRQAVGHSNQPQHF.

The chain is built from TRBV4-3 and TRBJ1-6; D might be TRBD1 (6 bases). Germline V lookup: CDR1 LGHNA, CDR2 YSLEER. The ends were cut back, 4 bases at V and 2 bases at J, with 15 bases in the middle. The CDR3 runs 17 residues. CDR3 nucleotide sequence: TGCGCCAGCAGCCTTAATACGCGGACAGCCTATAATTCACCCCTCCACTTT. This sequence encodes CASSLNTRTAYNSPLHF.

This chain links TRBV24-1 with TRBJ2-2, with D possibly TRBD2 on 5 matching bases. Germline CDR1 reads KGHDR; CDR2 reads SFDVKD. V shed 1 base and J shed 2 bases, with 10 bases lying between them. The CDR3 consists of 16 residues. CDR3: CATSDLPSGNTGELFF. DNA of the CDR3: TGTGCCACCAGTGATTTACCCAGCGGAAACACCGGGGAGCTGTTTTTT.

The genes are TRBV24-1 and TRBJ2-7, with TRBD1 identical over 12 bases. Germline V gene sequence: CDR1 KGHDR, CDR2 SFDVKD. The CDR3 extends over 15 amino acids. V was pared by 7 bases and J by 4 bases, with 7 bases of the junction left unmatched. The CDR3 is CATSSPGQGAYEQYF. The CDR3 DNA follows: TGTGCCACCAGCTCTCCGGGACAGGGGGCGTACGAGCAGTACTTC.

Concerning this clone itself: Other DNA sequences from this sample encode an identical CDR3 as well. The chain recombines TRBV12-3 or TRBV12-4 with TRBJ2-5; possible D gene TRBD1, 5 bases. Deletions cut 2 bases from V and 1 base from J, with 5 bases between. This CDR3 spans 13 amino acids. The CDR3 spells CASSLRGQETQYF. Written as DNA, the CDR3 is TGTGCCAGCAGTTTAAGGGGCCAAGAGACCCAGTACTTC.

In its sample, this clone was seen once. The chain employs TRBV27 and TRBJ2-3, with 8 positions matching TRBD1. The CDR3 is made up of 17 amino acids. CDR1 MNHEY and CDR2 SMNVEV come from the germline V gene (reference sequence). The V and J ends lost 6 bases and 3 bases, in that order; junction bases with no gene match: 14. This chain's CDR3 is CASSHAGGESRTDTQYF. DNA of the CDR3: TGTGCCAGCAGCCATGCAGGGGGCGAGAGTAGGACAGATACGCAGTATTTT.

This rearrangement joins TRBV27 to TRBJ2-5; 11 nucleotides match TRBD1. CDR3 length: 16 residues. CDR1 and CDR2 from the germline V gene are MNHEY and SMNVEV (reference sequence). The junction had 13 bases not matched to a gene; V was cut back by 6 bases and J by 7 bases. This CDR3 reads CASRPGQGGRWTTQYF. The CDR3 bases are TGTGCCAGCAGACCGGGACAGGGGGGTAGGTGGACGACCCAGTACTTC.

The genes are TRBV28 and TRBJ2-3, with a possible D match to TRBD2 (5 bases). The CDR3 has 15 residues. Between the trimmed V and J ends, which lost 6 bases and 9 bases, there was a span of 22 bases. Germline V gene lookup returns CDR1 MDHEN and CDR2 SYDVKM. The CDR3 nucleotides are TGTGCCAGCAGGGGCACGGGTGAGGGTTTCGGGACGCAGTATTTT. Its translation: CASRGTGEGFGTQYF.

This clone was counted only a few times. The chain has TRBV19 and TRBJ2-7; 9 bases align to TRBD2. The CDR3 has 16 residues. The germline V gene encodes CDR1 LNHDA and CDR2 SQIVND (reference sequence). J was trimmed by 6 bases and V by 2 bases; bases with no gene match: 11. The CDR3 region is CASSISIAGVRSEQYF. The CDR3, as DNA: TGTGCCAGTAGTATATCGATAGCGGGAGTTCGTAGCGAGCAGTACTTC.

The chain carries TRBV28 and TRBJ1-3; 10 bases line up with TRBD1. CDR1 and CDR2 (germline): MDHEN, SYDVKM. V gave up 6 bases and J gave up 2 bases; unmatched junction bases: 22. The length of the CDR3 is 21 residues. The CDR3, as DNA: TGTGCCAGCAGCAACTTTAAGTATGGGACAGGGGTAAAGTTAGCTGGAAACACCATATATTTT. Translation gives CASSNFKYGTGVKLAGNTIYF.

The chain uses TRBV18 and TRBJ2-3, with D unresolved. Looked up from germline, CDR1 is KGHSH and CDR2 is LQKENI. The CDR3 has 13 amino acids. Trimming took off 3 bases at V and 5 bases at J, with 9 bases between the two ends. The CDR3: CASSPTQGDTQYF. The CDR3 bases are TGTGCCAGCTCACCGACACAAGGAGATACGCAGTATTTT.

The chain carries TRBV6-6 and TRBJ2-1; TRBD2 matches 7 bases. The germline CDR1 and CDR2 sequences are MNHNY and SVGAGI (reference sequence). The CDR3 length is 15 residues. V lost 2 bases, J lost 3 bases, and 4 bases stayed unmatched. Written as DNA, the CDR3 is TGTGCCAGCAGTTACGCGGGAGCTAACTACAATGAGCAGTTCTTC. Translating it yields CASSYAGANYNEQFF.

The J gene is TRBJ2-2, the V gene TRBV6-2 or TRBV6-3; D is unclear. The CDR3 covers 12 residues. Germline loops: CDR1 MNHEY, CDR2 SVGEGT. Trimming took 5 bases from V and 4 from J, leaving 5 bases between them. The CDR3, as DNA: TGTGCCAGCAGTCTAGTCACCGGGGAGCTGTTTTTT. Encoded protein: CASSLVTGELFF.

This clone was counted a single time. The V gene is TRBV4-1, the J gene TRBJ2-7; D is perhaps TRBD1 (6 bases). Trimming removed 0 bases at V and 3 bases at J, with 9 bases between. Germline lookup yields CDR1 MGHRA and CDR2 YSYEKL. This CDR3 comprises 14 residues. DNA for the CDR3: TGCGCCAGCAGCCAAGACAGGGGTTACTACGAGCAGTACTTC. Translated: CASSQDRGYYEQYF.

The chain links TRBV2 to TRBJ2-7, with D possibly matching TRBD2 (5 bases). The CDR3 is made up of 12 amino acids. Per germline, CDR1 SNHLY and CDR2 FYNNEI. Trimming stripped 5 bases from V and 5 bases from J, with 10 bases between. CDR3 in DNA: TGTGCCAGCAGTCCGGGGAAGGACGAGCAGTACTTC. This codes for CASSPGKDEQYF.

The V gene is TRBV5-6, the J gene TRBJ1-6; 9 bases line up with TRBD1. The CDR3 totals 15 residues. Germline loops: CDR1 SGHDT, CDR2 YYEEEE. V lost 3 bases to trimming and J lost 6 bases; unmatched junction nucleotides: 4. CDR3 nucleotide sequence: TGTGCCAGCAGCTGGGGACAGGGCGTTAATTCACCCCTCCACTTT. Its translation: CASSWGQGVNSPLHF.